The table lists the clone carrying this T cell receptor (beta chain) with a few counts. This entry comes from a study of blood T cells in healthy people across ages. Combining a sample-barcoded 5' primer with a J-beta primer mix, a second PCR ran for roughly 7 to 11 cycles. From the 5' RACE reads, TCRdb called clonotypes with MiXCR, one entry per CDR3 protein. The sample has roughly 1,700,000 distinct CDR3 sequences; roughly 30% are singletons. Trimming cost V 8 bases and J 8 bases, with 24 bases left between them. The CDR3 spans 15 residues. Germline-derived CDR1 and CDR2 are MDHEN and SYDVKM. The sample taken for sequencing was blood. This chain links TRBV28 with TRBJ1-2; TRBD1 is a possible D gene (6 bases). The clonotype was recovered from a woman between 25 and 40 years old in good health. CDR3 sequence: CASRVTGGGTRGYTF. The CDR3 DNA reads as TGTGCCAGCCGGGTCACCGGGGGCGGCACGAGGGGCTACACCTTC.